This T cell receptor beta chain stems from a study of cytomegalovirus exposure and HLA in healthy donors. The PCR was carried out with 60 Vbeta primers and 13 Jbeta primers. Measured with immunoSEQ multiplex PCR; TCRdb has only the in-frame clones, and not every one. Here the sample spans approximately 100,000 clones, 60% to 85% being singletons. Study observations and caveats: Later genetic work tied a missense DCLRE1C variant to beta-chain V and J trimming.

Trimming removed 5 bases from V and 7 bases from J, with 15 bases in between. There are 14 residues in the CDR3. Germline CDR1 reads MNHEY; CDR2 reads SVGAGI. Concerning this clone itself: No antigen is known for it.

This clonotype was obtained from a man in his fifties in good health and CMV-seropositive. V gene TRBV6-5 combines with J gene TRBJ2-1; D may be TRBD2 (6 bases). The sequencing input was PBMCs. The CDR3 DNA sequence: TGTGCCAGCAGTCTAACCGGGACTTTGAATGAGCAGTTCTTC. Translated, it gives CASSLTGTLNEQFF.